This is a list of T cell receptor beta chains from one sample in a study of T cell changes during pregnancy in multiple sclerosis. The data were produced by immunoSEQ multiplex PCR, yet TCRdb's version contains in-frame clones alone and is incomplete. Of under 85,000 clones listed, over 75% are singletons. The starting material was peripheral blood, obtained in the third trimester of pregnancy. Receptors originate from a female donor with multiple sclerosis, enrolled in a pregnancy study. CDR3s include the opening cysteine and the closing phenylalanine or tryptophan. A D gene is named only where the DNA matches it firmly. Clone sizes are given selectively: once, few, many, or a class where the clone is expanded.

TRBJ1-1	TRBD1	TRBV27	.	TGTGCCAGCAGTTTTTCAGGGGGTAGCACTGAAGCTTTCTTT	CASSFSGGSTEAFF
TRBJ2-1	TRBD2	TRBV6-5	.	TGTGCCAGCAGTTACCGGGGGGGTGAGCAGTTCTTC	CASSYRGGEQFF
TRBJ1-5	.	TRBV27	.	TGTGCCAGCAGTTTATTCCGGGGCAATCAGCCCCAGCATTTT	CASSLFRGNQPQHF
TRBJ2-3	TRBD1	TRBV5-1	.	TGCGCCAGCAGCTTAGGGGGCCGCACAGATACGCAGTATTTT	CASSLGGRTDTQYF
TRBJ2-7	.	TRBV7-9	.	TGTGCCAGCAGCTTCTTGGTCAGCTCCTACGAGCAGTACTTC	CASSFLVSSYEQYF
TRBJ2-1	.	TRBV7-6	.	TGTGCCAGCAGCCTTGACTTCAATGAGCAGTTCTTC	CASSLDFNEQFF
TRBJ2-1	TRBD2	TRBV5-6	.	TGTGCCAGCAGCGCCGGGACTAGCGGTCGGTGGGGGTACAATGAGCAGTTCTTC	CASSAGTSGRWGYNEQFF
TRBJ2-1	TRBD2	TRBV5-1	.	TGCGCCAGCAGCTTGATACCGCGGGAGAGGTACAATGAGCAGTTCTTC	CASSLIPRERYNEQFF
TRBJ2-7	.	TRBV7-2	.	TGTGCCAGCAGCTTACGGGGGACCGTCCTAACCTACGAGCAGTACTTC	CASSLRGTVLTYEQYF
TRBJ2-7	TRBD1	TRBV5-1	.	TGCGCCAGCAGTCCAACCGGGACAGAGAACTACGAGCAGTACTTC	CASSPTGTENYEQYF
TRBJ1-2	TRBD1	TRBV4-1	.	TGCGCCAGCAGCCAAGATTGGGGGACAGGGTATGGCTACACCTTC	CASSQDWGTGYGYTF
TRBJ1-1	TRBD1	TRBV19	once	TGTGCCAGTAGCTCGACAGGGAGGAACACTGAAGCTTTCTTT	CASSSTGRNTEAFF
TRBJ2-1	TRBD2	TRBV18	.	TGTGCCAGCTCACTGCAACTAGCGGGATTCTACAATGAGCAGTTCTTC	CASSLQLAGFYNEQFF
TRBJ2-5	.	TRBV27	.	TGTGCCAGCAGCTTAACGGTCCTTGGGACCCAGTACTTC	CASSLTVLGTQYF
TRBJ2-7	.	TRBV27	.	TGTGCCAGCAGTTCCAGGGGTGGCTCCTACGAGCAGTACTTC	CASSSRGGSYEQYF
TRBJ1-1	TRBD1	TRBV7-9	few	TGTGCCAGCAGCTTCCCCCGGGACAGGGAATTATCTGAAGCTTTCTTT	CASSFPRDRELSEAFF
TRBJ2-5	TRBD2	TRBV7-2	.	TGTGCCAGCAGCTTGCCAGCGGGAGGCACGGAGACCCAGTACTTC	CASSLPAGGTETQYF
TRBJ1-2	.	TRBV6-1	.	TGTGCCAGCAGTGAGGCCCAGGTTAACTATGGCTACACCTTC	CASSEAQVNYGYTF
TRBJ2-2	.	TRBV5-4	.	TGTGCCAGCAGCGCCTTACAGAACACCGGGGAGCTGTTTTTT	CASSALQNTGELFF
TRBJ2-7	TRBD2	TRBV4-2	.	TGTGCCAGCAGCCAAATAGCGGGCCCGCTCAACGAGCAGTACTTC	CASSQIAGPLNEQYF
TRBJ2-1	TRBD1	TRBV5-1	.	TGCGCCAGCACGGGACAGGGAAGTTTCGGCAATGAGCAGTTCTTC	CASTGQGSFGNEQFF
TRBJ1-2	TRBD1	TRBV11-2	.	TGTGCCAGCAGCTACCCGGGACAGGGAACATATGGCTACACCTTC	CASSYPGQGTYGYTF
TRBJ2-1	TRBD2	TRBV11-2	.	TGTGCCAGCAGCCCCCCCGGGACTAGGATAGGAGAGCAGTTCTTC	CASSPPGTRIGEQFF
TRBJ1-2	.	TRBV7-3	.	TGTGCCAGCAGCTTAACAGCGGGGGACGGCTACACCTTC	CASSLTAGDGYTF
TRBJ1-1	.	TRBV6-5	once	TGTGCCAGCATCTCTCTAGGGGGCACTGAAGCTTTCTTT	CASISLGGTEAFF
TRBJ2-5	TRBD2	TRBV2	.	TGTGCCAGCAGTGGGACTAGCGGTGAGACCCAGTACTTC	CASSGTSGETQYF
TRBJ1-3	TRBD1	TRBV28	.	TGTGCCAGCAGTAGACAGGGGGCACGTGGAAACACCATATATTTT	CASSRQGARGNTIYF
TRBJ2-5	TRBD2	TRBV5-1	.	TGCGCCAGCAGCTTGGATCGGGGGGGGGAGACCCAGTACTTC	CASSLDRGGETQYF
TRBJ2-7	TRBD1	TRBV5-6	.	TGTGCCAGCACCCCAGGGGACAGAGGAGGCTCCTACGAGCAGTACTTC	CASTPGDRGGSYEQYF
TRBJ2-5	.	TRBV6-4	.	TGTGCCAGCAGTGACCTCACCCGAGAAGGTCGGGGGACCCAGTACTTC	CASSDLTREGRGTQYF
TRBJ1-1	.	TRBV11-2	.	TGTGCCAGCCGAAGCCCAAATTGGAACACTGAAGCTTTCTTT	CASRSPNWNTEAFF
TRBJ1-1	.	TRBV9	.	TGTGCCAGCAGCGTTGAAGTTGAACTAGAAGCTTTCTTT	CASSVEVELEAFF
TRBJ1-2	.	TRBV4-1	few	TGCGCCAGCAGCCAAGACGGGTTTAACTATGGCTACACCTTC	CASSQDGFNYGYTF
TRBJ1-1	TRBD1	TRBV10-3	few	TGTGCCATCAATGGACAGGGCAACACTGAAGCTTTCTTT	CAINGQGNTEAFF
TRBJ2-1	.	TRBV7-2	.	TGTGCCAGCAGCTTAGGTCGCCAGAATGAGCAGTTCTTC	CASSLGRQNEQFF
TRBJ1-2	TRBD1	TRBV28	.	TGTGCCAGCCTACCCGGGACAGGGGGTGGCTACACCTTC	CASLPGTGGGYTF
TRBJ2-5	TRBD2	TRBV7-2	.	TGTGCCAGCAGCTTAGCGGGGGGGTTCGATAAGTCAGGAGAGACCCAGTACTTC	CASSLAGGFDKSGETQYF
TRBJ1-5	.	TRBV6-5	.	TGTGCCAGCAGTTTTTCAAGCAATCAGCCCCAGCATTTT	CASSFSSNQPQHF
TRBJ1-5	TRBD1	TRBV29-1	few	TGCAGCGTGGTGACAGGGTTTGATCAGCCCCAGCATTTT	CSVVTGFDQPQHF
TRBJ2-1	.	TRBV9	.	TGTGCCAGCAGCGTAGAGGGGAATTCCTACAATGAGCAGTTCTTC	CASSVEGNSYNEQFF
TRBJ1-1	TRBD1	TRBV6-5	.	TGTGCCAGCAGTTCCCCGGACAGGGGGAGAAATGAAGCTTTCTTT	CASSSPDRGRNEAFF
TRBJ1-2	.	TRBV4-3	.	TGCGCCAGCAGCCACAGCAGGGGTACTAACTATGGCTACACCTTC	CASSHSRGTNYGYTF
TRBJ2-1	.	TRBV7-9	once	TGTGCCAGCAGCACGACTACCCACAATGAGCAGTTCTTC	CASSTTTHNEQFF
TRBJ2-7	.	TRBV18	.	TGTGCCAGCTCCGTAGGGGGGGACAAATCCTACGAGCAGTACTTC	CASSVGGDKSYEQYF
TRBJ1-1	TRBD1	TRBV11-1	once	TGTGCCGTCCGGGACAGGAACACTGAAGCTTTCTTT	CAVRDRNTEAFF
TRBJ1-1	.	TRBV2	few	TGTGCCAGCACGGCAGGGGATTACACTGAAGCTTTCTTT	CASTAGDYTEAFF
TRBJ2-1	TRBD1	TRBV30	.	TGTGCCTGGAGACCCTCGGACAGGGTTTATGAGCAGTTCTTC	CAWRPSDRVYEQFF
TRBJ2-3	TRBD2	TRBV7-2	.	TGTGCCAGCAGCTTAACCAGACTAGCGGGGGGCGGATCCACAGATACGCAGTATTTT	CASSLTRLAGGGSTDTQYF
TRBJ2-7	TRBD1	TRBV6-1	.	TGTGCCAGCAGTGAATCGGGACAGAACTACGAGCAGTACTTC	CASSESGQNYEQYF
TRBJ1-5	.	TRBV19	.	TGTGCCAGTAGAGGGCAGGGGAATCAGCCCCAGCATTTT	CASRGQGNQPQHF
TRBJ2-5	TRBD1	TRBV7-6	.	TGTGCCAGCAGCTACCAGACAGGGGGCGCCGAGACCCAGTACTTC	CASSYQTGGAETQYF
TRBJ2-3	.	TRBV7-3	.	TGTGCCAGCAGCTTAGACAGTACTAGCACAGATACGCAGTATTTT	CASSLDSTSTDTQYF
TRBJ2-7	TRBD2	TRBV6-1	.	TGTGCCAGCAAGACTAGCGGGGTGAACTACGAGCAGTACTTC	CASKTSGVNYEQYF
TRBJ2-4	TRBD1	TRBV19	.	TGTGCCAGTAGCGGGACAGGGGGCAATGCCATTCAGTACTTC	CASSGTGGNAIQYF
TRBJ2-2	TRBD2	TRBV7-9	.	TGTGCCAGCAGCCCAACCCTGACTAGCGGGAGATACACCGGGGAGCTGTTTTTT	CASSPTLTSGRYTGELFF
TRBJ2-2	TRBD2	TRBV4-1	.	TGCGCCAGCAGCCACCAAAGAGATCGGGTAGCGGGACAAACCGGGGAGCTGTTTTTT	CASSHQRDRVAGQTGELFF
TRBJ2-5	.	TRBV6-1	.	TGTGCCAGCAGAGAAAGGACAGAAGAGACCCAGTACTTC	CASRERTEETQYF
TRBJ1-1	.	TRBV7-3	few	TGTGCCAGCAGCTTATCCATGAACACTGAAGCTTTCTTT	CASSLSMNTEAFF
TRBJ2-6	TRBD1	TRBV5-1	.	TGCGCCAGCAGGGGACAGCCCTTGTCTGGGGCCAACGTCCTGACTTTC	CASRGQPLSGANVLTF
TRBJ1-2	.	TRBV30	once	TGTGCCTGGGGGAGGAGGCCAAACCTGAACTATGGCTACACCTTC	CAWGRRPNLNYGYTF